These 13 T cell receptor beta chains were all obtained from the same sample, sequenced in a study of molecular identifiers for immune sequencing clone quantification. One entry per CDR3 protein results from TCRdb running MiXCR on the PCR reads. The table has about 640,000 distinct CDR3 sequences, nearly 20% seen once. Sequenced: naive CD8+ T cells from blood, with Jurkat cell RNA spiked in. The subset was: FACS-sorted CD8+CD4-CCR7+CD45RA+ naive T cells. All receptors derive from a human donor in good health. Some libraries in this study had Jurkat cell RNA spiked in.

This clonotype occurred many times. This rearrangement joins TRBV13 to TRBJ2-6; the D call may be TRBD1 or TRBD2 (5 bases each). CDR3 length: 17 amino acids. V lost 1 base to trimming and J lost 4 bases, with 14 bases between them. The germline V gene encodes CDR1 PRHDT and CDR2 FYEKMQ (reference sequence). CDR3 protein: CASSLAVGADGANVLTF. The DNA of the CDR3 is TGTGCCAGCAGCTTAGCGGTCGGGGCGGACGGGGCCAACGTCCTGACTTTC.

Points on this clonotype: A much more abundant neighbour one base away suggests this may be a read error. The conserved phenylalanine or tryptophan is not found at the CDR3 terminus, so this likely reflects a read error. The chain is built from TRBV7-9 and TRBJ2-2; perhaps TRBD1 as D (5 bases). V shed 5 bases and J shed 2 bases, with 12 bases lying between them. Germline-derived CDR1 and CDR2 are SEHNR and FQNEAQ (reference sequence). The CDR3 has 15 amino acids. Here the CDR3 reads CASSPRTHNTGELFL. The CDR3 nucleotides are TGTGCCAGCAGCCCAAGGACACATAACACCGGGGAGCTGTTTCTT.

This clonotype has a count of ten or more. The CDR3 sequence: CASSPVNSNQPQHF. The CDR3 DNA reads TGTGCCAGCAGCCCCGTCAATAGCAATCAGCCCCAGCATTTT. The chain combines TRBV7-9 with TRBJ1-5; no definite D call. The germline V and J ends were trimmed by 5 bases and 0 bases, with 8 bases remaining between them. The germline gives CDR1 SEHNR, CDR2 FQNEAQ (reference sequence). This CDR3 region has 14 residues.

This clonotype was observed a few times. V gene TRBV20-1 combines with J gene TRBJ1-6, with D uncertain. Looked up from germline, CDR1 is DFQATT and CDR2 is SNEGSKA (reference sequence). The CDR3 covers 15 residues. The V and J ends lost 3 bases and 0 bases respectively, with 9 bases between them. CDR3 sequence: CSARRVDSYNSPLHF. CDR3 bases: TGCAGTGCTAGGAGGGTCGACTCCTATAATTCACCCCTCCACTTT.

There are many counts of this clonotype. V gene TRBV29-1 combines with J gene TRBJ2-5; perhaps TRBD1 as D (6 bases). V was pared by 6 bases and J by 6 bases, with 17 bases between. Germline assignment: CDR1 SQVTM and CDR2 ANQGSEA. The CDR3 sequence is 13 residues long. CDR3 loop: CSVEPGHKKTQYF. Written as DNA, the CDR3 is TGCAGCGTGGAACCGGGACATAAAAAGACCCAGTACTTC.

This clonotype was counted many times. This chain uses TRBV24-1 with TRBJ2-2, with TRBD2 matching over 7 bases. The length of the CDR3 is 16 residues. The V gene's germline CDR1 is KGHDR and CDR2 SFDVKD. Unmatched junction bases numbered 3, after V lost 3 bases and J lost 0 bases. DNA of the CDR3: TGTGCCACCAGTGATAAGGGAGGGGCGAACACCGGGGAGCTGTTTTTT. Translated, it gives CATSDKGGANTGELFF.

The chain links TRBV4-1 to TRBJ2-7; 9 bases agree with TRBD2. The junction had 10 bases not matched to a gene; V was cut back by 5 bases and J by 5 bases. CDR1 and CDR2 from the germline V gene are MGHRA and YSYEKL. The CDR3 contains 15 residues. In nucleotides, the CDR3 is TGCGCCAGCAGCGGATTAGCGGGAGTGATGAACGAGCAGTACTTC. Its translation is CASSGLAGVMNEQYF.

This clonotype was counted many times. The chain carries TRBV12-3 or TRBV12-4 and TRBJ2-5; no definite D call. This CDR3 spans 13 amino acids. Trimming removed 6 bases from V and 5 bases from J, with 13 bases in between. The CDR3 coding sequence is TGTGCCAGCAGGGCACTTGGCGACGAGACCCAGTACTTC. The encoded protein is CASRALGDETQYF.

About this clonotype: A much larger clone lies one base from this, so it may be a read error. The chain combines TRBV10-3 with TRBJ2-5; possible D gene TRBD1, 6 bases. Germline V gene sequence: CDR1 ENHRY, CDR2 SYGVKD. V was pared by 6 bases and J by 3 bases, with 11 bases between. The CDR3 extends over 13 amino acids. The CDR3 sequence: CAIRVAGEETQYF. The CDR3 region has the DNA TGTGCCATCAGGGTGGCAGGGGAAGAGACCCAGTACTTC.

This clonotype has a handful of counts. The V gene is TRBV6-2 or TRBV6-3, the J gene TRBJ1-1; a weak D match, TRBD1 (5 bases). The CDR3 runs 13 residues. Germline V gene sequence: CDR1 MNHEY, CDR2 SVGEGT. V dropped 2 bases and J dropped 6 bases, with 10 bases sitting between them. CDR3 nucleotides: TGTGCCAGCAGTTACACCAGGGTCGCTGAAGCTTTCTTT. Translated, it gives CASSYTRVAEAFF.

This clonotype showed up just a few times. This chain uses TRBV20-1 with TRBJ2-7; a possible D gene is TRBD1 (6 bases). Deletions cut 4 bases from V and 3 bases from J, with 16 bases between. The V gene's germline CDR1 is DFQATT and CDR2 SNEGSKA (reference sequence). The CDR3 length is 14 residues. CDR3 sequence reads: CSATTSNRVYEQYF. Written as DNA, the CDR3 is TGCAGTGCTACGACAAGTAACAGGGTCTACGAGCAGTACTTC.

This clonotype was seen only a few times. The V gene is TRBV5-5, the J gene TRBJ2-7; 7 nucleotides agree with TRBD2. Germline CDR1 and CDR2: SGHKS and YYEKEE (reference sequence). Trimming at V came to 7 bases and at J to 0 bases, leaving 16 bases not matched to a gene. There are 17 residues in the CDR3. The CDR3 region is CASLLGESGVSSYEQYF. The CDR3 DNA is TGTGCCAGCCTTTTAGGTGAGAGCGGGGTAAGCTCCTACGAGCAGTACTTC.

This clonotype was seen repeatedly, ten times or more. The gene calls are TRBV6-5 and TRBJ2-2; 9 nucleotides match TRBD2. V trimming: 8 bases; J trimming: 4 bases; junction bases outside the gene matches: 5. Per the germline V gene, CDR1 is MNHEY and CDR2 is SVGAGI. The CDR3 runs to 14 residues. In DNA form, the CDR3 reads TGTGCCAGCGGACTAGCGCCGGTCACCGGGGAGCTGTTTTTT. It encodes CASGLAPVTGELFF.